The TCR beta chain described here comes from a study of metastatic and nonmetastatic thyroid tumors. Every patient was untreated before thyroid surgery. Germline V gene lookup returns CDR1 SGHDT and CDR2 YYEEEE. This CDR3 is 13 amino acids long. After removal of 1 base from V and 5 bases from J, the junction contained 2 bases not matched to a gene. This clone came up many times. TCRdb reprocessed the PCR reads using MiXCR. Here the sample spans around 16,000 clones, roughly 33% being singletons. The sequenced sample consisted of tumor tissue. This chain links TRBV5-6 with TRBJ2-5; TRBD2 agrees at 7 bases. This clonotype originated in a male donor with papillary thyroid cancer or a benign thyroid nodule (not recorded which). Some clones in this sample may be carry-over from other donors' samples. The CDR3, as DNA: TGTGCCAGCAGCTTGCGGGGAGGGGAGACCCAGTACTTC. Protein sequence: CASSLRGGETQYF.